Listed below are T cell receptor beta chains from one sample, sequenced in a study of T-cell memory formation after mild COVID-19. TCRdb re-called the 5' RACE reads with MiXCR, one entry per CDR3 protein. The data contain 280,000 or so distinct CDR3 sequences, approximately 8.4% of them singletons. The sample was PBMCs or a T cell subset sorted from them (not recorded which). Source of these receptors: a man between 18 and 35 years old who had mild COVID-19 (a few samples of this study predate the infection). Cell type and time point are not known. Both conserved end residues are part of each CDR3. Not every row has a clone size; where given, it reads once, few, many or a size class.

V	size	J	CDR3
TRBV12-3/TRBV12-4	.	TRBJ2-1	CASSFPGDPYNEQFF
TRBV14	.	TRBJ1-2	CASSQLLGREVLYGYTF
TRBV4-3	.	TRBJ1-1	CASSQARGYEAFF
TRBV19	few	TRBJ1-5	CASTRTGYDQPQHF
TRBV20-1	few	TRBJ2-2	CSADTGTRTGELFF
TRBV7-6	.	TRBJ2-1	CASSAYPSGSRDEQFF
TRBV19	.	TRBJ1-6	CASSTRTYSPLHF
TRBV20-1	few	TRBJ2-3	CSAFNPQGAWDTQYF
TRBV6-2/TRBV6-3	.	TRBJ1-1	CASSPLPPTGGTEAFF
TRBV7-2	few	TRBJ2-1	CASSLVSAYNEQFF
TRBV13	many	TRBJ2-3	CASSPDSRGSSDTQYF
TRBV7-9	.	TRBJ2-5	CASSSGTGGETQYF
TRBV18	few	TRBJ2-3	CASSPRGLAGGRSTDTQYF
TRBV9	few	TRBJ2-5	CASSDRGLAGRETQYF
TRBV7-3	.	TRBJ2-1	CASSFLGSGGHNEQFF
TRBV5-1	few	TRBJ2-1	CASSLKGDWDNEQFF
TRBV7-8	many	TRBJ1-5	CASSLVPFLSNQPQHF
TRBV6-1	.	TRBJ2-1	CASSEWTGNEQFF
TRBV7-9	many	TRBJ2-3	CASSSPGVNTQYF
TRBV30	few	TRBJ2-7	CAWSVMGNWEYEQYF
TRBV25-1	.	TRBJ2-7	CASSESYEQYF
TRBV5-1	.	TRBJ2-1	CASSLGGSSVEQFF
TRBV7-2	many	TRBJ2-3	CASSPTSSTDTQYF
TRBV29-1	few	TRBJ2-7	CSVEVVDRGYVEQYF
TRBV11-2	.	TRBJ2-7	CASSLDGHPGQGSYEQYF
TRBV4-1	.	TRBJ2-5	CASSQGRVIQETQYF
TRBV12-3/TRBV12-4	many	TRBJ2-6	CASSSPWGGTGGIGANVLTF
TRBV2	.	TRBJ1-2	CATRGALTSHPLNGYTF
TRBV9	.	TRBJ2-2	CASSVDRYITGELFF
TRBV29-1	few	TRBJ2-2	CSVLGTGYTGELFF
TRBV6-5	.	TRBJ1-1	CASSADGNTEAFF
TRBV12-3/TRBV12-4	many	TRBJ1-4	CASSFINQGEKLFF
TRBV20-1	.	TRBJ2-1	CSARLAGDNEQFF
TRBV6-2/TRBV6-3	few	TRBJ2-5	CASSSREETQYF
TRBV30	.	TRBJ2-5	CARKGGGGRTETQYF
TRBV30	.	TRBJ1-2	CAWSPDGPSGYTF
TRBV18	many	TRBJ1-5	CASSKASNQPQHF
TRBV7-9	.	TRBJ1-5	CASSGRGEEPQHF
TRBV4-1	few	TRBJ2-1	CASSQEGGTGKNEQFF
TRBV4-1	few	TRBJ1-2	CASSQVKANYGYTF
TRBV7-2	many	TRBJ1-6	CASSLEGLSSPLHF
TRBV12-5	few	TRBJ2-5	CASGARQGLVTQYF
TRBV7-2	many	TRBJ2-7	CASSGLAGGRPSTASYEQYF
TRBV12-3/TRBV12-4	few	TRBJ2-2	CASSFARAGELFF
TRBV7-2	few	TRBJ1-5	CASSTGQDQPQHF
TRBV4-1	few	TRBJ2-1	CASSQAEREGDEQFF
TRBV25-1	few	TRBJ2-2	CASSAGQGSTGELFF
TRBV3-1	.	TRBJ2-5	CASSQEGDGTQYF
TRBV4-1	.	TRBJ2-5	CASSRTGLAGGSETQYF
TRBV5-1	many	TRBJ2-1	CASSLRVSSYNEQFF
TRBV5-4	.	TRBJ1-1	CASSFGYRDRVVAFF
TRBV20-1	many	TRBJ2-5	CSAPSGAGATYQETQYF